This TCR beta chain was sequenced in a study of blood T cell repertoires in COVID-19. In the study overall: T cells, B-cell-depleted T cells, or PBMCs supplied cDNA or gDNA.

This CDR3 region has 15 residues. CDR1 is MNHEY and CDR2 is SVGEGT in the germline V gene. The V and J ends lost 7 bases and 2 bases respectively, with 15 bases between them. The data were produced by immunoSEQ multiplex PCR, yet TCRdb's version contains in-frame clones alone and is incomplete. The sample yields about 71,000 clones, 86% seen once. V and J are TRBV6-2 or TRBV6-3 and TRBJ1-5; D possibly corresponds to TRBD1 (5 bases). This TCR came from a man aged 30-40 years with acute or convalescent COVID-19. Material for sequencing was peripheral blood. The CDR3 spells CASTPLGAGNQPQHF. CDR3 DNA sequence: TGTGCCAGCACCCCCCTAGGGGCGGGCAATCAGCCCCAGCATTTT.